The TCR beta chain under discussion was sequenced for a study of blood T cell repertoires in COVID-19. Study-wide context: The United States, Italy and Spain provided the acute and convalescent COVID-19 samples.

Sequencing was performed with immunoSEQ multiplex PCR; in TCRdb, only in-frame clones are kept and a portion is missing. The data hold approximately 480,000 clones, with roughly 90% observed a single time. Participants were aged roughly 18 to 95 years, lived in over 20 US areas, and enrolled virtually. The study assigned cohorts using participant-reported clinical history. The TCR comes from a young woman who had recovered from COVID-19. The sample was PBMCs or T cells enriched from blood (not recorded which).

This chain's CDR3 is CASSVDGVGREQYF. The CDR3 bases are TGTGCCAGCAGCGTAGACGGGGTGGGGAGGGAGCAGTACTTC. The chain uses TRBV9 and TRBJ2-7; the D gene is possibly TRBD2 (6 bases). The CDR3 has 14 residues. Trimming removed 0 bases from V and 7 bases from J, with 14 bases in between. Looked up from germline, CDR1 is SGDLS and CDR2 is YYNGEE.